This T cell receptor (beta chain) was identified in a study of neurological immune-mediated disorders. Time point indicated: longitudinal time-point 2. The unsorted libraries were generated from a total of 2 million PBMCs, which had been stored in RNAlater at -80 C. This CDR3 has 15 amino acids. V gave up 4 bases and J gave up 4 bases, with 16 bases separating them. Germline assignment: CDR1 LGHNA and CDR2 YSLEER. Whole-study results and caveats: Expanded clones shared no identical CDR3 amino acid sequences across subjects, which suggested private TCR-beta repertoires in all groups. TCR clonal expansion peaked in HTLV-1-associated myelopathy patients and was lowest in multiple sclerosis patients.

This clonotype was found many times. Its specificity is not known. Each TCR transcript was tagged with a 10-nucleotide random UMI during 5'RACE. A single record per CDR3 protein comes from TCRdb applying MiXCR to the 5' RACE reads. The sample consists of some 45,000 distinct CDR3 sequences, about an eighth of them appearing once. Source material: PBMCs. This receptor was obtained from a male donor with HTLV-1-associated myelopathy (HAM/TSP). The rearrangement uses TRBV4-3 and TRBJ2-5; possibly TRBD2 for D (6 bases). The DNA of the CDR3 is TGCGCCAGCAGCCTAGACGGACGGAGGGGAGAGACCCAGTACTTC. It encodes CASSLDGRRGETQYF.